The present T cell receptor (beta chain) was sequenced within a study of shared clonotypes between healthy human individuals. The protocol was immunoSEQ multiplex PCR, while the TCRdb copy is restricted to in-frame clones and leaves out a portion. In the table there are about 1.1 million clones, approximately 80% of which are singletons. The germline gives CDR1 SGHVS, CDR2 FQNEAQ. The CDR3 loop spans 15 amino acids. The germline V and J ends were trimmed by 5 bases and 7 bases, with 18 bases remaining between them. V is TRBV7-8 and J is TRBJ2-1, with D tentatively TRBD2 (5 bases). The clonotype comes from a man younger than 35 in good health. Some clones in this sample may be carry-over from other donors' samples. Material: memory CD4+ T cells from PBMCs. Noted subset: CD45RA-negative fraction. CDR3 bases: TGTGCCAGCAGCCCCTTTAGTTGGTCGGGAAATGAGCAGTTCTTC. Protein sequence: CASSPFSWSGNEQFF.